This T cell receptor (beta chain) was observed in a study of blood T cell repertoires in COVID-19. The V segment lost 5 bases and the J segment 1 base; nucleotides outside the gene matches: 4. CDR1 and CDR2 (germline): MDHEN, SYDVKM. The CDR3 loop spans 15 amino acids. About this clone itself: The sample contains more than one DNA sequence encoding this CDR3.

The table came from immunoSEQ multiplex PCR; TCRdb's copy has only in-frame clones and leaves some out. The data show some 210,000 clones, with around nine tenths seen just once and 0.82% held by the top ten. V usage is TRBV28 and J usage is TRBJ2-7; 11 nucleotides line up with TRBD2. The clonotype was recovered from a man aged 55-75 years with COVID-19, enrolled during active disease. Material for sequencing was peripheral blood. CDR3 sequence (DNA): TGTGCCAGCAGTCCCGGACTAGCGGGTTCCTACGAGCAGTACTTC. Its translation is CASSPGLAGSYEQYF.